The 31 T cell receptor beta chains below come from one sample, sequenced in a study of blood T cell repertoires in COVID-19. Some clones are missing from TCRdb's copy, which holds only in-frame ones; the method was immunoSEQ multiplex PCR. The sample has about 260,000 clones; 86% are singletons. Sequencing was performed on peripheral blood. Every receptor here comes from a man aged 30 to 39 with active or convalescent COVID-19.

The chain links TRBV6-5 to TRBJ1-4; a possible D gene is TRBD1 (6 bases). The germline CDR1 and CDR2 sequences are MNHEY and SVGAGI. V was trimmed by 2 bases and J by 14 bases, leaving 9 bases between them. The CDR3 covers 11 residues. CDR3 nucleotide sequence: TGTGCCAGCAGTTACGGGGGGGGCCTGTTTTTT. Its protein is CASSYGGGLFF.

The chain carries TRBV19 and TRBJ1-2; the match to TRBD1 covers 8 bases. Germline loops: CDR1 LNHDA, CDR2 SQIVND (reference sequence). This CDR3 spans 15 amino acids. V shed 2 bases and J 4 bases; nucleotides not matched to a gene: 6. CDR3 amino acids: CASSIWGQDSYGYTF. The CDR3 region has the DNA TGTGCCAGTAGTATATGGGGACAGGACAGCTATGGCTACACCTTC.

The chain joins TRBV9 to TRBJ2-1, with D unclear. Trimming stripped 3 bases from V and 2 bases from J, with 9 bases between. CDR1 and CDR2 (germline): SGDLS, YYNGEE. This CDR3 has 14 amino acids. The DNA for the CDR3 is TGTGCCAGCAGCGGGGCCCCTCCCTACAATGAGCAGTTCTTC. This gives the protein CASSGAPPYNEQFF.

V gene TRBV27 combines with J gene TRBJ1-2; no clear D. The CDR3 spans 13 residues. V was pared by 3 bases and J by 7 bases, with 12 bases between. Germline values: CDR1 MNHEY, CDR2 SMNVEV (reference sequence). The CDR3 sequence: CASSLEGGRGYTF. CDR3 bases: TGTGCCAGCAGTTTGGAAGGAGGTCGTGGCTACACCTTC.

The chain carries TRBV2 and TRBJ1-2; no reliable D call. The CDR3 has 15 amino acids. Germline lookup yields CDR1 SNHLY and CDR2 FYNNEI. Trimming removed 3 bases from V and 4 bases from J, with 15 bases in between. CDR3 residues: CASSDLRALSYGYTF. The DNA for the CDR3 is TGTGCCAGCAGTGATTTGAGGGCGCTAAGCTATGGCTACACCTTC. Together with reference TRBV2 and TRBJ1-2, the CDR3 gives the full variable domain: EPEVTQTPSHQVTQMGQEVILRCVPISNHLYFYWYRQILGQKVEFLVSFYNNEISEKSEIFDDQFSVERPDGSNFTLKIRSTKLEDSAMYFCASSDLRALSYGYTFGSGTRLTVV.

This clone was counted once. The chain has TRBV18 and TRBJ2-7, with 9 nucleotides matching TRBD1. Unmatched junction bases numbered 11, after V lost 6 bases and J lost 5 bases. This CDR3 comprises 15 residues. Per germline, CDR1 KGHSH and CDR2 LQKENI. Written as DNA, the CDR3 is TGTGCCAGCTCCCGTAGGACAGGGGAGTATGACGAGCAGTACTTC. Its translation is CASSRRTGEYDEQYF.

CDR3: CASSQDLAGEDEQFF. The CDR3 coding sequence is TGCGCCAGCAGCCAAGATTTAGCGGGCGAGGATGAGCAGTTCTTC. The rearrangement uses TRBV4-1 and TRBJ2-1; TRBD2 matches 7 bases. V trimming: 0 bases; J trimming: 8 bases; junction bases outside the gene matches: 7. Germline V gene lookup returns CDR1 MGHRA and CDR2 YSYEKL. This CDR3 region has 15 residues.

The chain carries TRBV7-9 and TRBJ1-2; no clear D. Germline V CDR1 and CDR2: SEHNR, FQNEAQ (reference sequence). The CDR3 has 17 residues. With 3 bases removed from V and 2 bases from J, the gap between germline ends came to 19 bases. The CDR3 reads CASSFPFRPGQNYGYTF. CDR3 coding DNA: TGTGCCAGCAGCTTTCCCTTTCGGCCAGGCCAGAACTATGGCTACACCTTC.

This rearrangement joins TRBV10-3 to TRBJ2-7; D remains unclear. CDR3 length: 11 amino acids. CDR1 and CDR2 from the germline V gene are ENHRY and SYGVKD. V was trimmed by 5 bases and J by 4 bases, leaving 6 bases between them. The DNA of the CDR3 is TGTGCCATCAGTACAGAGTACGAGCAGTACTTC. This sequence encodes CAISTEYEQYF.

Only one count was recorded for this clone. The chain uses TRBV7-2 and TRBJ2-1; D may be TRBD2 (5 bases). V was cut by 1 base and J by 6 bases, with 7 bases left in between. CDR1 is SGHTA, CDR2 FQGNSA, per germline. The CDR3 has 13 residues. CDR3 DNA: TGTGCCAGCAGCTTAGGTGAGGGCAATGAGCAGTTCTTC. Its translation is CASSLGEGNEQFF.

V is TRBV5-1 and J is TRBJ1-2, with unresolved D. Trimming left V 2 bases short and J 13 bases short, with 15 bases between. The CDR3 is 12 residues long. Germline V gene sequence: CDR1 SGHRS, CDR2 YFSETQ. The CDR3 sequence: CASSFEGAVITF. The DNA of the CDR3 is TGCGCCAGCAGCTTTGAGGGAGCCGTGATCACCTTC.

The gene calls are TRBV14 and TRBJ2-2; unclear D gene. Germline V gives CDR1 SGHDN, CDR2 FVKESK. The ends were cut back, 1 base at V and 4 bases at J, with 4 bases in the middle. The CDR3 loop spans 13 amino acids. CDR3 nucleotides: TGTGCCAGCAGCCAAGTTCGCACCGGGGAGCTGTTTTTT. This encodes CASSQVRTGELFF.

This sequence joins TRBV21-1 and TRBJ2-5; the table gives TRBD1 as D, unverified against the DNA. TRBV21-1 is labeled a pseudogene. This CDR3 has 17 residues. The CDR3 spells CASSIIVDRGVGETQYF. The CDR3 bases are TGTGCCAGCAGCATTATAGTGGACAGGGGTGTTGGCGAGACCCAGTACTTC.

J is TRBJ1-2 and V is TRBV7-2; 11 bases line up with TRBD1. There are 19 residues in the CDR3. The V and J ends lost 2 bases and 7 bases, in that order; junction bases with no gene match: 18. CDR1 and CDR2 (germline): SGHTA, FQGNSA. The CDR3 is CASSLRYPGQGETTVGYTF. The CDR3 bases are TGTGCCAGCAGCTTACGATACCCGGGACAGGGGGAAACAACGGTTGGCTACACCTTC.

The V gene is TRBV30, the J gene TRBJ1-6, with D hard to call. Germline CDR1 is GTSNPN and CDR2 is SVGIG (reference sequence). The CDR3 is made up of 16 amino acids. Trimming pared 4 bases from V and 3 bases from J, leaving 16 bases between. The CDR3 region is CAWKFGQLNYNSPLHF. The CDR3 bases are TGTGCCTGGAAATTTGGGCAGCTTAACTATAATTCACCCCTCCACTTT.

This clone came up once. The J gene is TRBJ2-3, the V gene TRBV30, with 10 bases matching TRBD2. Trimming cost V 0 bases and J 0 bases; bases outside gene matches: 3. This CDR3 spans 16 amino acids. The germline gives CDR1 GTSNPN, CDR2 SVGIG (reference sequence). CDR3 loop: CAWSVLAGTSTDTQYF. The CDR3 nucleotides are TGTGCCTGGAGTGTACTAGCGGGAACTAGCACAGATACGCAGTATTTT.

In nucleotides, the CDR3 is TGTGCCAGCAGCCCCCGTAGCGGGGGTCGTTACGAGCAGTACTTC. Protein product: CASSPRSGGRYEQYF. This chain uses TRBV7-2 with TRBJ2-7; 9 positions agree with TRBD2. There are 15 residues in the CDR3. Germline lookup yields CDR1 SGHTA and CDR2 FQGNSA. J was trimmed by 4 bases and V by 5 bases; bases with no gene match: 9.

The V call is TRBV6-1, the J call TRBJ2-2, with TRBD1 matching 7 bases. Losses at the gene ends were 1 base for V and 1 base for J; bases not matched to a gene: 0. The CDR3 length is 15 residues. Germline loops: CDR1 MNHNS, CDR2 SASEGT. The CDR3 reads CASSEGTGNTGELFF. The CDR3, as DNA: TGTGCCAGCAGTGAAGGGACAGGGAACACCGGGGAGCTGTTTTTT.

V is TRBV10-3 and J is TRBJ1-2; 7 bases line up with TRBD1. V was clipped by 11 bases and J by 6 bases; unmatched bases: 18. Germline CDR1 is ENHRY and CDR2 is SYGVKD. This CDR3 contains 15 residues. CDR3 protein: CAAQGVDRAGDGYTF. CDR3 bases: TGTGCCGCACAAGGGGTCGACAGGGCAGGGGATGGCTACACCTTC.

This chain joins TRBV19 and TRBJ1-5; TRBD1 matches at 7 bases. Germline CDR1 reads LNHDA; CDR2 reads SQIVND (reference sequence). CDR3 length: 14 residues. V lost 6 bases and J lost 3; bases outside the gene matches: 5. CDR3 region: CASRIQGYNQPQHF. The CDR3 nucleotides read TGTGCCAGTAGGATACAGGGGTACAATCAGCCCCAGCATTTT.

V and J are TRBV4-2 and TRBJ1-3; no reliable D call. Germline V CDR1 and CDR2: LGHNA, YNFKEQ. This CDR3 comprises 16 residues. Between the trimmed V and J ends, which lost 0 bases and 0 bases, there was a span of 9 bases. In nucleotides, the CDR3 is TGTGCCAGCAGCCAAGAAAGGTGGAGCTCTGGAAACACCATATATTTT. Its protein product is CASSQERWSSGNTIYF.

The chain joins TRBV4-1 to TRBJ1-4; D is undetermined. Trimming left V 0 bases short and J 4 bases short, with 9 bases between. Germline CDR1 and CDR2: MGHRA and YSYEKL. The CDR3 runs to 15 residues. The CDR3 DNA reads TGCGCCAGCAGCCAAGAAGGCCGGGTTAATGAAAAACTGTTTTTT. It yields the protein CASSQEGRVNEKLFF.

The chain recombines TRBV7-6 with TRBJ2-3, with TRBD1 matching over 8 bases. The CDR3 has 16 amino acids. J was trimmed by 6 bases and V by 5 bases; bases with no gene match: 13. Germline V gives CDR1 SGHVS, CDR2 FNYEAQ. The CDR3 sequence is CASSPDPFQGADTQYF. CDR3 coding DNA: TGTGCCAGCAGCCCCGATCCGTTTCAGGGGGCCGATACGCAGTATTTT.

The J gene is TRBJ2-1, the V gene TRBV18; 12 positions match TRBD2. Looked up from germline, CDR1 is KGHSH and CDR2 is LQKENI. The trim removed 3 bases at V and 8 bases at J, leaving 5 bases unmatched. The CDR3 covers 15 residues. The CDR3 DNA reads as TGTGCCAGCTCACCCAGCACTAGCGGGGGGCATGAGCAGTTCTTC. Translation: CASSPSTSGGHEQFF. Complete variable domain (other parts from reference TRBV18 and TRBJ2-1): NAGVMQNPRHLVRRRGQEARLRCSPMKGHSHVYWYRQLPEEGLKFMVYLQKENIIDESGMPKERFSAEFPKEGPSILRIQQVVRGDSAAYFCASSPSTSGGHEQFFGPGTRLTVL.

This clone is a singleton in its sample. Here the CDR3 reads CASSGLHANTGELFF. The CDR3 region has the DNA TGTGCCAGTTCAGGGCTACACGCGAACACCGGGGAGCTGTTTTTT. V usage is TRBV19 and J usage is TRBJ2-2, with D possibly being TRBD1 (5 bases). The CDR3 totals 15 residues. The germline V gene encodes CDR1 LNHDA and CDR2 SQIVND (reference sequence). Trimming pared 8 bases from V and 0 bases from J, leaving 13 bases between.

This chain joins TRBV4-3 and TRBJ1-1; D is unclear. With 5 bases removed from V and 1 base from J, the gap between germline ends came to 17 bases. The CDR3 has 16 amino acids. CDR1 LGHNA and CDR2 YSLEER come from the germline V gene. The CDR3 DNA is TGCGCCAGCAGCTCCACGACCGGGGTTTGGAACACTGAAGCTTTCTTT. Its protein is CASSSTTGVWNTEAFF.

Worth noting for this clone: The identical CDR3 is also encoded by other nucleotide sequences in the sample. The chain carries TRBV9 and TRBJ1-3, with D possibly matching TRBD1 (5 bases). Trimming stripped 1 base from V and 0 bases from J, with 8 bases between. CDR3 length: 15 amino acids. Germline CDR1 is SGDLS and CDR2 is YYNGEE. The CDR3: CASSVTDSSGNTIYF. The DNA for the CDR3 is TGTGCCAGCAGCGTAACTGACAGCTCTGGAAACACCATATATTTT.

V and J are TRBV7-9 and TRBJ2-1; a possible D gene is TRBD2 (6 bases). The CDR3 runs 15 residues. Germline lookup yields CDR1 SEHNR and CDR2 FQNEAQ (reference sequence). V dropped 7 bases and J dropped 9 bases, with 22 bases sitting between them. The CDR3 DNA reads as TGTGCCAGCACCTACGGGGGAGGATATACAATTGAGCAGTTCTTC. Translated: CASTYGGGYTIEQFF.

The rearrangement links TRBV30 to TRBJ1-5; 8 nucleotides agree with TRBD1. Germline V gene lookup returns CDR1 GTSNPN and CDR2 SVGIG (reference sequence). J was trimmed by 4 bases and V by 5 bases; bases with no gene match: 4. The CDR3 is 13 amino acids. CDR3 in amino acids: CAWQGARNQPQHF. CDR3 nucleotides: TGTGCCTGGCAGGGGGCTCGGAATCAGCCCCAGCATTTT.

V usage is TRBV13 and J usage is TRBJ2-5; TRBD2 agrees at 11 bases. The V segment lost 6 bases and the J segment 1 base; nucleotides outside the gene matches: 4. The CDR3 runs 15 residues. Per germline, CDR1 PRHDT and CDR2 FYEKMQ (reference sequence). The DNA of the CDR3 is TGTGCCAGCAGTCAGGGACTAGCGGCCCAAGAGACCCAGTACTTC. As protein: CASSQGLAAQETQYF.

The chain recombines TRBV7-3 with TRBJ2-1, with TRBD2 identical over 10 bases. This CDR3 is built from 15 residues. Trimming at V came to 5 bases and at J to 7 bases, leaving 8 bases not matched to a gene. Per germline, CDR1 SGHTA and CDR2 FQGTGA. The CDR3 DNA follows: TGTGCCAGCAGCCGAGCGGGGGGGCCTGAAAATGAGCAGTTCTTC. This translates into CASSRAGGPENEQFF.